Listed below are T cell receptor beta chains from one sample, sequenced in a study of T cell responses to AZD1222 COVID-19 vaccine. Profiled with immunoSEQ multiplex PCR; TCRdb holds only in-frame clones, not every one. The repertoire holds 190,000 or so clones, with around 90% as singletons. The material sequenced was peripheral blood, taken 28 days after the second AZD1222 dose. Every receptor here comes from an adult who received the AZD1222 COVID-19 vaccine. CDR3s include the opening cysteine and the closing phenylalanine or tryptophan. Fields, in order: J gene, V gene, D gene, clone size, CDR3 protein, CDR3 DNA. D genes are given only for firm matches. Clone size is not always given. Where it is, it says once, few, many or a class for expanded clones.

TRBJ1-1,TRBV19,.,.,CASSTTGRGMNTEAFF,TGTGCCAGTAGTACCACAGGGCGCGGTATGAACACTGAAGCTTTCTTT
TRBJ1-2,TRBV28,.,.,CASSSGPEGYTF,TGTGCCAGCAGTTCCGGCCCGGAAGGCTACACCTTC
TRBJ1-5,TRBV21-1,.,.,CATQGGGNNQPQHF,TGTGCCACCCAGGGGGGAGGTAACAATCAGCCCCAGCATTTT
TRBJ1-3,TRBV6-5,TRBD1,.,CASSSQRTGGNTIYF,TGTGCCAGCAGTTCCCAGCGGACAGGTGGAAACACCATATATTTT
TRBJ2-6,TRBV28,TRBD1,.,CASSSQGAGGANVLTF,TGTGCCAGCAGTTCACAGGGGGCTGGTGGGGCCAACGTCCTGACTTTC
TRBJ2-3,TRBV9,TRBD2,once,CASSVGTGGRQDTQYF,TGTGCCAGCAGCGTAGGGACGGGAGGGCGTCAGGATACGCAGTATTTT
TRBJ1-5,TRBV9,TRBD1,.,CASSVGQGVDQPQHF,TGTGCCAGCAGCGTAGGACAGGGGGTGGATCAGCCCCAGCATTTT
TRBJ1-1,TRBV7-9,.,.,CASSFAQGMNTEAFF,TGTGCCAGCAGTTTCGCACAGGGTATGAACACTGAAGCTTTCTTT
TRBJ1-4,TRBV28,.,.,CASSDGGAANEKLFF,TGTGCCAGCAGCGACGGGGGGGCAGCTAATGAAAAACTGTTTTTT
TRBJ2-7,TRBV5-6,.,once,CASSVSEKQYF,TGTGCCAGCAGTGTAAGCGAGAAGCAGTACTTC
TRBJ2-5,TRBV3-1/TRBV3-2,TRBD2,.,CASRLRLATQETQYF,TGTGCCAGCAGGCTTCGACTAGCGACACAAGAGACCCAGTACTTC
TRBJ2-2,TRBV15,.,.,CATSKDRVTGELFF,TGTGCCACCAGCAAAGATCGGGTCACCGGGGAGCTGTTTTTT
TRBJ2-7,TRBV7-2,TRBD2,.,CASSRDLTSALGEQYF,TGTGCCAGCAGCCGCGACCTGACTAGCGCCCTTGGGGAGCAGTACTTC